This entry lists 15 T cell receptor beta chains sequenced from one sample in a study of B cell selection in AIRE deficiency. Sorting defined conventional CD4 T cells as CD4+CD127+. Clones were read by immunoSEQ multiplex PCR, and TCRdb kept only the in-frame ones, dropping some. The repertoire holds some 24,000 clones, approximately 96% seen once, with roughly 0.18% in the top ten. Sequencing was done on a sample of CD4+CD127+ conventional T cells sorted from PBMCs. These receptors originate from a human donor in good health.

The rearrangement joins TRBV29-1 to TRBJ2-7; TRBD2 matches 8 bases. V gave up 4 bases and J gave up 4 bases; unmatched junction bases: 6. Germline assignment: CDR1 SQVTM and CDR2 ANQGSEA. This CDR3 spans 13 amino acids. The CDR3 here is CSVVPSGGYEQYF. For the CDR3, the DNA is TGCAGCGTTGTACCGAGCGGGGGATACGAGCAGTACTTC.

The chain links TRBV6-5 to TRBJ2-7, with D possibly matching TRBD1 (5 bases). CDR1 is MNHEY and CDR2 is SVGAGI in the germline V gene. CDR3 length equals 13 residues. V lost 2 bases and J 3 bases, leaving 8 bases between the germline ends. The CDR3: CASSYRTYYEQYF. The DNA for the CDR3 is TGTGCCAGCAGTTACAGGACATACTACGAGCAGTACTTC.

The V call is TRBV7-8, the J call TRBJ2-7; no clear D gene. The germline V gene encodes CDR1 SGHVS and CDR2 FQNEAQ. The CDR3 has 13 residues. V was shortened by 3 bases and J by 0 bases, with 6 bases between the two germline ends. CDR3 nucleotides: TGTGCCAGCAGCTTCGCGTTCTCCTACGAGCAGTACTTC. Its translation: CASSFAFSYEQYF. Full variable domain (outside the CDR3, taken from reference TRBV7-8 and TRBJ2-7): GAGVSQSPRYKVAKRGQDVALRCDPISGHVSLFWYQQALGQGPEFLTYFQNEAQLDKSGLPSDRFFAERPEGSVSTLKIQRTQQEDSAVYLCASSFAFSYEQYFGPGTRLTVT.

This chain connects TRBV7-6 to TRBJ2-3; D ambiguous. The V and J ends lost 1 base and 4 bases respectively, with 9 bases between them. This CDR3 has 14 amino acids. CDR1 and CDR2 from the germline V gene are SGHVS and FNYEAQ. The CDR3: CASSLGLAADTQYF. The CDR3 DNA reads TGTGCCAGCAGCTTAGGGTTAGCTGCAGATACGCAGTATTTT.

The chain couples TRBV10-3 to TRBJ2-1; 10 nucleotides agree with TRBD2. Germline V gene sequence: CDR1 ENHRY, CDR2 SYGVKD. The CDR3 is 13 residues long. The J segment lost 1 base and the V segment lost 11 bases, leaving 2 bases of the junction unmatched. CDR3 protein: CAATSGSYNEQFF. In DNA form, the CDR3 reads TGTGCCGCGACTAGCGGGTCCTACAATGAGCAGTTCTTC.

The chain has TRBV30 and TRBJ1-2; D is possibly TRBD1 (5 bases). V lost 3 bases, J lost 0 bases, and 14 bases lay in between. The CDR3 is 15 amino acids. Per the germline V gene, CDR1 is GTSNPN and CDR2 is SVGIG (reference sequence). Written as DNA, the CDR3 is TGTGCCTGGAGGACACCTCGGGGGACTAACTATGGCTACACCTTC. Its protein product is CAWRTPRGTNYGYTF. The complete variable domain, with remaining parts taken from reference TRBV30 and TRBJ1-2, reads SQTIHQWPATLVQPVGSPLSLECTVEGTSNPNLYWYRQAAGRGLQLLFYSVGIGQISSEVPQNLSASRPQDRQFILSSKKLLLSDSGFYLCAWRTPRGTNYGYTFGSGTRLTVV.

The genes are TRBV27 and TRBJ2-7, with D maybe TRBD1 (6 bases). Deletions cut 6 bases from V and 1 base from J, with 10 bases between. The CDR3 covers 13 residues. Germline V gene sequence: CDR1 MNHEY, CDR2 SMNVEV (reference sequence). The CDR3 is CASSFTGSYEQYF. The CDR3 coding sequence is TGTGCCAGCAGCTTCACAGGGTCCTACGAGCAGTACTTC.

This chain links TRBV27 with TRBJ1-5; D ambiguous. In germline, CDR1 is MNHEY, CDR2 SMNVEV (reference sequence). The CDR3 sequence is 13 residues long. V lost 2 bases to trimming and J lost 7 bases, with 9 bases between them. The DNA for the CDR3 is TGTGCCAGCAGTTTAAGGCAGGCCCAGCCCCAGCATTTT. Encoded protein: CASSLRQAQPQHF.

The chain recombines TRBV9 with TRBJ2-5; 11 bases fit TRBD2. This CDR3 is built from 16 residues. The germline V gene has CDR1 SGDLS and CDR2 YYNGEE. Trimming at V came to 0 bases and at J to 1 base, leaving 2 bases not matched to a gene. The chain's CDR3 is CASSVGSGGVQETQYF. CDR3 bases: TGTGCCAGCAGCGTAGGTAGCGGGGGGGTCCAAGAGACCCAGTACTTC.

The rearrangement joins TRBV5-5 to TRBJ2-7; 9 positions match TRBD2. The CDR3 loop spans 15 amino acids. The J segment lost 6 bases and the V segment lost 0 bases, leaving 7 bases of the junction unmatched. The V gene's germline CDR1 is SGHKS and CDR2 YYEKEE (reference sequence). The chain's CDR3 is CASSLGAGGSTEQYF. In DNA, the CDR3 is TGTGCCAGCAGCTTGGGAGCGGGGGGATCGACCGAGCAGTACTTC.

J is TRBJ2-3 and V is TRBV5-4; D is unclear. Trimming left V 1 base short and J 1 base short, with 10 bases between. CDR1 and CDR2 (germline): SGHNT, YYREEE (reference sequence). There are 15 residues in the CDR3. CDR3 region: CASSLSSRGTDTQYF. The CDR3 nucleotides are TGTGCCAGCAGCTTGTCCTCCCGAGGCACAGATACGCAGTATTTT.

The CDR3 DNA reads as TGTGCCTGGAGTGTGGAAGGGGGGTGGAATGAGCAGTTCTTC. It specifies CAWSVEGGWNEQFF. This chain joins TRBV30 and TRBJ2-1; D may be TRBD1 or TRBD2 (6 bases each). The CDR3 has 14 residues. Germline CDR1 and CDR2: GTSNPN and SVGIG (reference sequence). V dropped 0 bases and J dropped 7 bases, with 13 bases sitting between them.

This chain joins TRBV5-8 and TRBJ1-2; D gene uncertain. The germline V gene has CDR1 SGHTS and CDR2 YDEGEE. V gave up 4 bases and J gave up 4 bases, with 11 bases separating them. There are 13 residues in the CDR3. The CDR3 sequence: CASSHDRAYGYTF. For the CDR3, the DNA is TGTGCCAGCAGCCACGATCGAGCCTATGGCTACACCTTC.

The chain has TRBV11-2 and TRBJ1-3; no firm D call. This CDR3 region has 15 residues. Trimming left V 0 bases short and J 0 bases short, with 6 bases between. Germline V gene sequence: CDR1 SGHAT, CDR2 FQNNGV. CDR3 sequence reads: CASSLDGHSGNTIYF. CDR3 bases: TGTGCCAGCAGCTTAGACGGTCACTCTGGAAACACCATATATTTT.

The chain has TRBV5-5 and TRBJ2-7, with 8 bases identical to TRBD1. This CDR3 comprises 14 residues. In germline, CDR1 is SGHKS, CDR2 YYEKEE (reference sequence). With 2 bases clipped from V and 3 bases from J, the junction kept 4 bases outside the gene matches. The chain's CDR3 is CASSLGDRSYEQYF. DNA of the CDR3: TGTGCCAGCAGCTTAGGGGACAGGAGCTACGAGCAGTACTTC.